Shown below are 9 T cell receptor beta chains from a single sample sequenced in a study of identical twins. MiXCR was run by TCRdb on the 5' RACE reads, yielding one entry per CDR3 protein. The sample has 500,000 to 600,000 distinct CDR3 sequences, 22% seen once. The same sample was also studied in work on T cells expressing NK-cell markers.

The sample was CD4+ T cells sorted from blood. The receptors were sampled from a woman under 30 in good health.

This clonotype was found a few times. This chain uses TRBV10-3 with TRBJ2-1; D tentatively fits TRBD1 or TRBD2 (5 bases each). The germline V gene has CDR1 ENHRY and CDR2 SYGVKD. V was pared by 3 bases and J by 5 bases, with 23 bases between. The CDR3 has 18 amino acids. CDR3 residues: CAISDGVPRDLLNNEQFF. The CDR3 DNA follows: TGTGCCATCAGTGATGGGGTCCCCCGGGACCTATTAAACAATGAGCAGTTCTTC.

This chain links TRBV25-1 with TRBJ2-2, with 10 bases matching TRBD1. Trimming took 8 bases from V and 4 from J; bases not matched to a gene: 16. Germline CDR1 MGHDK, CDR2 SYGVNS. There are 18 residues in the CDR3. CDR3 sequence reads: CASVVGQGDIGVTGELFF. CDR3 nucleotides: TGTGCCAGCGTCGTAGGACAGGGGGATATTGGAGTCACCGGGGAGCTGTTTTTT.

This chain uses TRBV5-6 with TRBJ2-1; 11 bases are a match to TRBD2. Germline V gene lookup returns CDR1 SGHDT and CDR2 YYEEEE. The CDR3 has 16 residues. J was trimmed by 7 bases and V by 2 bases; bases with no gene match: 8. The DNA for the CDR3 is TGTGCCAGCAGCTTTCTTAGCGGGAGGGATCGAAATGAGCAGTTCTTC. It translates to CASSFLSGRDRNEQFF.

This clonotype turned up a few times. The chain carries TRBV5-5 and TRBJ2-7; D remains ambiguous. Looked up from germline, CDR1 is SGHKS and CDR2 is YYEKEE (reference sequence). V was trimmed by 1 base and J by 0 bases, leaving 8 bases between them. The CDR3 length is 14 residues. Here the CDR3 DNA reads TGTGCCAGCAGCTTGTGGTCGGACTCCTACGAGCAGTACTTC. Residues: CASSLWSDSYEQYF. The variable domain in full, completed from reference TRBV5-5 and TRBJ2-7, reads DAGVTQSPTHLIKTRGQQVTLRCSPISGHKSVSWYQQVLGQGPQFIFQYYEKEERGRGNFPDRFSARQFPNYSSELNVNALLLGDSALYLCASSLWSDSYEQYFGPGTRLTVT.

This clonotype was seen a few times. The J gene is TRBJ2-7, the V gene TRBV6-5; D remains unclear. V was trimmed by 2 bases and J by 2 bases, leaving 7 bases between them. There are 13 residues in the CDR3. Germline values: CDR1 MNHEY, CDR2 SVGAGI. CDR3 coding DNA: TGTGCCAGCAGTTACAGGGAAGCCTACGAGCAGTACTTC. Protein: CASSYREAYEQYF.

The chain carries TRBV4-3 and TRBJ1-1, with D unresolved. The ends were cut back, 6 bases at V and 0 bases at J, with 8 bases in the middle. The germline V gene encodes CDR1 LGHNA and CDR2 YSLEER. The CDR3 has 13 amino acids. The CDR3 here is CASSKELNTEAFF. CDR3 sequence (DNA): TGCGCCAGCAGTAAGGAGCTGAACACTGAAGCTTTCTTT.

This clonotype was detected a few times. The rearrangement links TRBV20-1 to TRBJ2-7; 9 bases are shared with TRBD1. With 6 bases clipped from V and 0 bases from J, the junction kept 6 bases outside the gene matches. The CDR3 has 14 amino acids. CDR1 and CDR2 (germline): DFQATT, SNEGSKA (reference sequence). The CDR3, as DNA: TGCAGTGCCTCCGGGACAGGGTACTCCTACGAGCAGTACTTC. This codes for CSASGTGYSYEQYF.

This clonotype was seen ten or more times. Here the CDR3 DNA reads TGTGCCAGCAGCCGGACTAGCGGGGGCCCTGCGACCCAGTACTTC. Translating it yields CASSRTSGGPATQYF. This sequence joins TRBV3-1 and TRBJ2-5; 13 bases map to TRBD2. This CDR3 comprises 15 residues. J gave up 7 bases and V 4 bases, and 6 bases lay outside the gene matches. CDR1 and CDR2 (germline): LGHDT, YNNKEL (reference sequence).

This clonotype was detected a few times. At one of its ends the junction is not consistent with the germline gene, which may arise from a read error. The CDR3 here is CASSSHSIDTQYF. The CDR3 DNA reads as TGCGCCAGCAGCTCGCATAGCATAGATACGCAGTATTTT. This chain links TRBV4-3 with TRBJ2-3, with D uncertain. There are 13 residues in the CDR3. Germline CDR1 is LGHNA and CDR2 is YSLEER.